These 25 T cell receptor beta chains share one sample of origin, sequenced in a study of blood T cell repertoires in COVID-19. The table came from immunoSEQ multiplex PCR; TCRdb's copy has only in-frame clones and leaves some out. The sample shows roughly 100,000 clones, 84% of them seen only once. Input material: peripheral blood. These receptors were obtained from a man aged 35-49 years with active or convalescent COVID-19.

J is TRBJ2-7 and V is TRBV20-1; D may be TRBD2 (6 bases). The CDR3 totals 11 residues. CDR1 and CDR2 (germline): DFQATT, SNEGSKA (reference sequence). V lost 5 bases and J 5 bases, leaving 10 bases between the germline ends. CDR3 residues: CSALGGDEQYF. The CDR3, as DNA: TGCAGTGCTCTTGGAGGGGACGAGCAGTACTTC.

The rearrangement joins TRBV7-2 to TRBJ2-2, with D possibly being TRBD2 (7 bases). Per germline, CDR1 SGHTA and CDR2 FQGNSA. V dropped 5 bases and J dropped 4 bases, with 17 bases sitting between them. This CDR3 contains 16 residues. CDR3 nucleotides: TGTGCCAGCAGCCCCACAGGGAGGGGGTCCACCGGGGAGCTGTTTTTT. Its protein product is CASSPTGRGSTGELFF.

This chain uses TRBV16 with TRBJ1-1; D uncertain. Germline CDR1 is KGHSY and CDR2 is FQNENV. The CDR3 is 15 residues long. V dropped 3 bases and J dropped 0 bases, with 11 bases sitting between them. The CDR3 nucleotides are TGTGCCAGCAGCCAGGGAGGCCAGATGAACACTGAAGCTTTCTTT. This sequence encodes CASSQGGQMNTEAFF.

This chain uses TRBV25-1 with TRBJ2-2; possible D gene TRBD1, 6 bases. V lost 6 bases and J 1 base, leaving 12 bases between the germline ends. The CDR3 is made up of 15 amino acids. Germline CDR1 reads MGHDK; CDR2 reads SYGVNS. CDR3 loop: CASSDPRGNTGELFF. CDR3 coding DNA: TGTGCCAGCAGCGACCCCAGGGGGAACACCGGGGAGCTGTTTTTT.

This chain uses TRBV27 with TRBJ2-5; TRBD2 matches at 8 bases. Germline V gene lookup returns CDR1 MNHEY and CDR2 SMNVEV (reference sequence). V lost 2 bases, J lost 1 base, and 6 bases stayed unmatched. This CDR3 spans 16 amino acids. Here the CDR3 DNA reads TGTGCCAGCAGTTTACTAGCGGGCATCTCCCAAGAGACCCAGTACTTC. Translated: CASSLLAGISQETQYF.

This chain joins TRBV5-1 and TRBJ1-6, with 10 bases aligning to TRBD1. The CDR3 sequence is 15 residues long. CDR1 and CDR2 (germline): SGHRS, YFSETQ. V trimming: 1 base; J trimming: 9 bases; junction bases outside the gene matches: 4. CDR3 nucleotide sequence: TGCGCCAGCAGCTTGTTGGACAGGGGGAGTTCACCCCTCCACTTT. Translated, it gives CASSLLDRGSSPLHF. Drawing the rest from reference TRBV5-1 and TRBJ1-6, the complete variable domain is KAGVTQTPRYLIKTRGQQVTLSCSPISGHRSVSWYQQTPGQGLQFLFEYFSETQRNKGNFPGRFSGRQFSNSRSEMNVSTLELGDSALYLCASSLLDRGSSPLHFGNGTRLTVT.

This chain links TRBV3-1 (or the pseudogene TRBV3-2) with TRBJ2-2; tentatively, D is TRBD1 (5 bases). The germline CDR1 and CDR2 sequences are LGHDT and YNNKEL (reference sequence). With 1 base removed from V and 3 bases from J, the gap between germline ends came to 12 bases. The CDR3 spans 16 residues. CDR3 sequence reads: CASSQGDRGYTGELFF. CDR3 sequence (DNA): TGTGCCAGCAGCCAAGGAGACAGAGGATACACCGGGGAGCTGTTTTTT.

The chain carries TRBV4-1 and TRBJ1-6, with 8 positions matching TRBD1. The junction had 7 bases not matched to a gene; V was cut back by 0 bases and J by 3 bases. The germline gives CDR1 MGHRA, CDR2 YSYEKL. This CDR3 has 18 residues. In nucleotides, the CDR3 is TGCGCCAGCAGCCAAGATCGATGGACAGGGAACTATAATTCACCCCTCCACTTT. Protein product: CASSQDRWTGNYNSPLHF.

This clone was seen more than once but under ten times. CDR3 in DNA: TGTGCCAGCTTGGGACAGACATTAGCCAAAAACATTCAGTACTTC. Amino acids: CASLGQTLAKNIQYF. The rearrangement joins TRBV19 to TRBJ2-4, with TRBD1 identical over 7 bases. The CDR3 has 15 amino acids. Germline V lookup: CDR1 LNHDA, CDR2 SQIVND (reference sequence). V trimming: 9 bases; J trimming: 0 bases; junction bases outside the gene matches: 8.

This clone was seen more than once but under ten times. The chain carries TRBV7-3 and TRBJ2-1; the D is unclear. The ends were cut back, 5 bases at V and 0 bases at J, with 11 bases in the middle. The germline gives CDR1 SGHTA, CDR2 FQGTGA. CDR3 length equals 15 residues. The CDR3 here is CASSPRLDSYNEQFF. As DNA, the CDR3 is TGTGCCAGCAGCCCACGACTCGACTCCTACAATGAGCAGTTCTTC.

The chain carries TRBV7-9 and TRBJ2-2, with TRBD1 as a possible D gene (5 bases). Germline loops: CDR1 SEHNR, CDR2 FQNEAQ (reference sequence). V was trimmed by 2 bases and J by 1 base, leaving 20 bases between them. CDR3 length: 19 amino acids. The DNA of the CDR3 is TGTGCCAGCAGCTTACTCGGGCAGGGTGGTAGTCTGAACACCGGGGAGCTGTTTTTT. Translating gives CASSLLGQGGSLNTGELFF.

The rearrangement links TRBV27 to TRBJ2-1, with D maybe TRBD2 (6 bases). Germline V gene sequence: CDR1 MNHEY, CDR2 SMNVEV (reference sequence). The CDR3 runs 12 residues. The V end was cut by 8 bases, the J end by 8 bases, with 13 bases between. The CDR3 loop reads CASPGLRHEQFF. The CDR3 nucleotides read TGTGCCAGCCCCGGACTAAGGCATGAGCAGTTCTTC.

The chain has TRBV6-5 and TRBJ2-3, with a weak D call TRBD1 (5 bases). V lost 0 bases and J 4 bases, leaving 8 bases between the germline ends. The CDR3 has 14 amino acids. Per germline, CDR1 MNHEY and CDR2 SVGAGI. The CDR3 loop reads CASSYSPGPDTQYF. CDR3 nucleotide sequence: TGTGCCAGCAGTTACTCACCAGGGCCAGATACGCAGTATTTT.

This chain uses TRBV5-4 with TRBJ1-1; 7 bases fit TRBD1. The CDR3 loop spans 14 amino acids. The J segment lost 5 bases and the V segment lost 6 bases, leaving 10 bases of the junction unmatched. Germline assignment: CDR1 SGHNT and CDR2 YYREEE (reference sequence). CDR3 residues: CASNSGGGDTEAFF. In DNA, the CDR3 is TGTGCCAGCAACTCAGGAGGGGGCGATACTGAAGCTTTCTTT.

The count of this clone is one. V is TRBV6-6 and J is TRBJ1-2; 10 bases match TRBD1. The J segment lost 4 bases and the V segment lost 6 bases, leaving 8 bases of the junction unmatched. Looked up from germline, CDR1 is MNHNY and CDR2 is SVGAGI (reference sequence). There are 15 residues in the CDR3. The CDR3 protein is CASRAGTGVVYGYTF. As DNA, the CDR3 is TGTGCCAGCAGAGCCGGGACAGGGGTCGTCTATGGCTACACCTTC.

The chain links TRBV6-1 to TRBJ2-1, with D tentatively TRBD1 (5 bases). The germline V gene encodes CDR1 MNHNS and CDR2 SASEGT. The V gene lost 1 base and the J gene lost 7 bases, with 11 bases spanning the gap. The length of the CDR3 is 14 residues. CDR3 bases: TGTGCCAGCAGTGAAGTTGCAGGGCGGAATGAGCAGTTCTTC. It yields the protein CASSEVAGRNEQFF.

The CDR3 reads CAISESLEGGNGELFF. Here the CDR3 DNA reads TGTGCCATCAGTGAGTCGCTAGAAGGAGGGAACGGGGAGCTGTTTTTT. V usage is TRBV10-3 and J usage is TRBJ2-2; D might be TRBD2 (6 bases). V lost 0 bases, J lost 7 bases, and 15 bases lay in between. Germline V CDR1 and CDR2: ENHRY, SYGVKD. The CDR3 consists of 16 residues.

This clone was picked up one time. The chain has TRBV7-2 and TRBJ1-5; D is perhaps TRBD1 (6 bases). Germline CDR1 and CDR2: SGHTA and FQGNSA. This CDR3 comprises 12 residues. V was clipped by 5 bases and J by 6 bases, with 8 bases between them. The CDR3 DNA sequence: TGTGCCAGCAGCCCAGGGGTTCAGCCCCAGCATTTT. This translates into CASSPGVQPQHF.

The V gene is TRBV5-4, the J gene TRBJ1-2; D possibly corresponds to TRBD1 (5 bases). There are 17 residues in the CDR3. From germline, CDR1 is SGHNT and CDR2 YYREEE (reference sequence). V lost 4 bases to trimming and J lost 3 bases, with 22 bases between them. The CDR3 DNA sequence: TGTGCCAGCAGCCCCGGGACTCTGAGCCGGGTTGACTATGGCTACACCTTC. Its translation: CASSPGTLSRVDYGYTF.

This chain connects TRBV10-3 to TRBJ1-1; 9 positions match TRBD1. Looked up from germline, CDR1 is ENHRY and CDR2 is SYGVKD. The CDR3 is 16 residues long. V shed 7 bases, J shed 1 base, and the junction held 10 bases outside the gene matches. The CDR3 region is CAITTRTGDSNTEAFF. Written as DNA, the CDR3 is TGTGCCATCACGACTAGGACAGGGGATTCGAACACTGAAGCTTTCTTT.

This chain's CDR3 is CASSQLLTGRGTDTQYF. Here the CDR3 DNA reads TGTGCCAGCAGCCAACTATTGACTGGGCGGGGGACAGATACGCAGTATTTT. V and J are TRBV3-1 (or the pseudogene TRBV3-2) and TRBJ2-3, with 7 bases that match TRBD2. CDR1 is LGHDT, CDR2 YNNKEL, per germline (reference sequence). The CDR3 loop spans 17 amino acids. The J segment lost 3 bases and the V segment lost 2 bases, leaving 11 bases of the junction unmatched.

The chain links TRBV6-2 or TRBV6-3 to TRBJ1-1; D is perhaps TRBD1 (5 bases). The CDR3 loop spans 16 amino acids. Germline V CDR1 and CDR2: MNHEY, SVGEGT. V shed 0 bases and J shed 9 bases, with 20 bases lying between them. The CDR3 DNA reads as TGTGCCAGCAGTTACTCGACAGTTCCCGGCACCATTAAAGCTTTCTTT. It yields the protein CASSYSTVPGTIKAFF.

This rearrangement joins TRBV3-1 (or the pseudogene TRBV3-2) to TRBJ2-1, with TRBD1 matching over 9 bases. Germline CDR1 LGHDT, CDR2 YNNKEL (reference sequence). This CDR3 contains 15 residues. V was clipped by 5 bases and J by 8 bases; unmatched bases: 10. Here the CDR3 DNA reads TGTGCCAGCAGCGCAGGACAGGGGCAATTTGATGAGCAGTTCTTC. As protein: CASSAGQGQFDEQFF.

The V gene is TRBV5-6, the J gene TRBJ1-1; a possible D gene is TRBD1 (6 bases). Trimming cost V 1 base and J 0 bases, with 13 bases left between them. The CDR3 is 16 amino acids. Germline lookup yields CDR1 SGHDT and CDR2 YYEEEE. The CDR3 loop reads CASSLWGGEMNTEAFF. CDR3 DNA: TGTGCCAGCAGCTTGTGGGGGGGCGAGATGAACACTGAAGCTTTCTTT.

The chain combines TRBV18 with TRBJ1-2; D perhaps matches TRBD1 (5 bases). Germline-derived CDR1 and CDR2 are KGHSH and LQKENI. The germline V and J ends were trimmed by 3 bases and 2 bases, with 10 bases remaining between them. The CDR3 totals 14 residues. The CDR3 DNA follows: TGTGCCAGCTCACCTCAGGACATGAACTATGGCTACACCTTC. Its translation is CASSPQDMNYGYTF.